This TCR beta chain was profiled in a study of blood T cell repertoires in COVID-19. As for the study in general: Acute-phase and convalescent COVID-19 samples originated in the United States, Italy and Spain.

V shed 3 bases, J shed 13 bases, and the junction held 19 bases outside the gene matches. Looked up from germline, CDR1 is MNHNS and CDR2 is SASEGT. The CDR3 extends over 17 amino acids. In this sample, this clone turned up a few times. Generated by immunoSEQ multiplex PCR, the TCRdb table keeps only in-frame clones and is missing some. The table shows about 140,000 clones, with around nine tenths occurring only once. The receptor comes from a middle-aged woman with acute or convalescent COVID-19. The chain carries TRBV6-1 and TRBJ1-4; 8 bases fit TRBD1. Material: peripheral blood. CDR3 amino acids: CASSEQGAQAWLQGLFF. Here the CDR3 DNA reads TGTGCCAGCAGTGAGCAGGGGGCGCAGGCATGGCTACAGGGACTGTTTTTT.